The 15 T cell receptor beta chains below come from one sample, sequenced in a study of vaccination and CD4 T cells after COVID-19. The treatment denotes: roughly 10-day PBMC culture with coronavirus spike peptide pools or control peptides (ViraFEST assay). Sequence data for DNA of cultured CD4+ T cells were generated by the Oncomine TCR Beta short-read assay. One entry per CDR3 protein results from TCRdb running MiXCR on the PCR reads. Found here are about 14,000 distinct CDR3 sequences, about 45% of them singletons; the top ten hold around 13%. No antigen has been assigned to these receptors. Sequencing was carried out using CD4+ T cells from blood, cultured in vitro. These receptors all come from a human donor who had recovered from COVID-19.

V is TRBV25-1 and J is TRBJ2-3; possibly TRBD2 for D (5 bases). The germline V and J ends were trimmed by 7 bases and 2 bases, with 10 bases remaining between them. Germline CDR1 MGHDK, CDR2 SYGVNS. CDR3 length: 13 residues. As DNA, the CDR3 is TGTGCCAGCAAGGAGGTGGTCACAGATACGCAGTATTTT. The encoded protein is CASKEVVTDTQYF.

The J gene is TRBJ1-5, the V gene TRBV5-8, with 9 bases fitting TRBD1. After removal of 9 bases from V and 6 bases from J, the junction contained 22 bases not matched to a gene. CDR1 is SGHTS, CDR2 YDEGEE, per germline. The CDR3 loop spans 18 amino acids. The CDR3 loop is CATPIHPGQGTVGQPQHF. As DNA, the CDR3 is TGTGCCACCCCCATCCATCCGGGACAGGGTACGGTGGGTCAGCCCCAGCATTTT.

This clonotype was picked up one time. The junction does not match germline at one end; this may be a read error. The chain is built from TRBV20-1 and TRBJ1-3, with D perhaps matching TRBD1 (5 bases). The germline gives CDR1 DFQATT, CDR2 SNEGSKA (reference sequence). The CDR3 covers 15 residues. CDR3 sequence reads: CSARSTGFSGNIIYF. The CDR3 DNA reads as TGCAGTGCTAGATCTACAGGCTTCTCTGGAAACATCATATATTTT.

J is TRBJ2-5 and V is TRBV11-1; the D call may be TRBD1 or TRBD2 (5 bases each). CDR1 is SGHAT and CDR2 is FQDESV in the germline V gene (reference sequence). The CDR3 spans 13 residues. V dropped 4 bases and J dropped 5 bases, with 11 bases sitting between them. The CDR3 here is CASSSGRRETQYF. Here the CDR3 DNA reads TGTGCCAGCAGCTCAGGGCGGAGGGAGACCCAGTACTTC. Looking up the rest from reference TRBV11-1 and TRBJ2-5 gives the full variable domain: EAEVAQSPRYKITEKSQAVAFWCDPISGHATLYWYRQILGQGPELLVQFQDESVVDDSQLPKDRFSAERLKGVDSTLKIQPAELGDSAMYLCASSSGRRETQYFGPGTRLLVL.

This clonotype has just a few counts. The chain recombines TRBV20-1 with TRBJ1-4, with D maybe TRBD1 (6 bases). The CDR3 is made up of 15 amino acids. Germline V gives CDR1 DFQATT, CDR2 SNEGSKA (reference sequence). V was trimmed by 0 bases and J by 7 bases, leaving 15 bases between them. CDR3 residues: CSARDSNRAFEKLFF. The CDR3 nucleotides are TGCAGTGCTAGAGATTCGAACAGGGCCTTTGAAAAACTGTTTTTT.

The genes are TRBV28 and TRBJ1-5; possibly TRBD1 for D (5 bases). V was clipped by 3 bases and J by 6 bases, with 12 bases between them. The germline V gene has CDR1 MDHEN and CDR2 SYDVKM. The CDR3 runs 14 residues. CDR3 in amino acids: CASSLGGDGQPQHF. CDR3 coding DNA: TGTGCCAGCAGTTTGGGGGGGGACGGTCAGCCCCAGCATTTT.

The rearrangement uses TRBV12-3 or TRBV12-4 and TRBJ2-7; TRBD2 matches 8 bases. V shed 3 bases and J 3 bases; nucleotides not matched to a gene: 1. The CDR3 is 13 residues long. CDR3 nucleotides: TGTGCCAGCAGTTTCGGGGGGGACTACGAGCAGTACTTC. Translated, it gives CASSFGGDYEQYF.

This chain uses TRBV20-1 with TRBJ1-2; unclear D gene. Trimming removed 3 bases at V and 9 bases at J, with 14 bases between. The germline gives CDR1 DFQATT, CDR2 SNEGSKA (reference sequence). The CDR3 sequence is 12 residues long. The CDR3 loop reads CSASPSRRSYTF. The DNA of the CDR3 is TGCAGTGCTAGTCCCAGTCGCAGGAGCTACACCTTC.

This clonotype came up a few times. The J gene is TRBJ2-2, the V gene TRBV11-3; TRBD1 matches 8 bases. In germline, CDR1 is SGHNT, CDR2 YENEEA. The trim removed 5 bases at V and 1 base at J, leaving 3 bases unmatched. This CDR3 contains 15 residues. CDR3 region: CASSPGQGNTGELFF. The CDR3 DNA is TGTGCCAGCAGCCCTGGACAGGGGAACACCGGGGAGCTGTTTTTT.

J is TRBJ1-6 and V is TRBV20-1; 7 nucleotides agree with TRBD1. After removal of 6 bases from V and 10 bases from J, the junction contained 12 bases not matched to a gene. This CDR3 comprises 14 residues. From germline, CDR1 is DFQATT and CDR2 SNEGSKA (reference sequence). The CDR3 sequence is CSAQSVRDSSPLHF. CDR3 nucleotide sequence: TGCAGTGCACAATCCGTTCGGGACAGCTCACCCCTCCACTTT.

The chain uses TRBV4-1 and TRBJ1-3; D gene uncertain. The germline V gene encodes CDR1 MGHRA and CDR2 YSYEKL. V gave up 2 bases and J gave up 4 bases, with 15 bases separating them. The CDR3 extends over 16 amino acids. The CDR3 reads CASSQPTRRKGNTIYF. DNA for the CDR3: TGCGCCAGCAGCCAACCAACCCGACGAAAAGGAAACACCATATATTTT.

The chain carries TRBV3-1 and TRBJ1-5; D call uncertain. The CDR3 has 12 residues. CDR1 and CDR2 (germline): LGHDT, YNNKEL (reference sequence). V lost 1 base, J lost 6 bases, and 4 bases lay in between. The CDR3 protein is CASSQGRQPQHF. CDR3 DNA: TGTGCCAGCAGCCAAGGGCGTCAGCCCCAGCATTTT.

This clonotype was detected only a few times. This sequence joins TRBV5-4 and TRBJ1-1; TRBD1 might be the D (5 bases). The CDR3 is made up of 15 amino acids. CDR1 SGHNT and CDR2 YYREEE come from the germline V gene (reference sequence). Trimming took off 0 bases at V and 1 base at J, with 10 bases between the two ends. The CDR3 region has the DNA TGTGCCAGCAGCTTGGCGGGACGGACGAACACTGAAGCTTTCTTT. Protein sequence: CASSLAGRTNTEAFF.

This clonotype has a handful of counts. V is TRBV10-2 and J is TRBJ1-2, with 10 bases that match TRBD1. CDR1 and CDR2 from the germline V gene are WSHSY and SAAADI. Trimming at V came to 6 bases and at J to 2 bases, leaving 6 bases not matched to a gene. The CDR3 sequence is 15 residues long. The CDR3 protein is CASSQGQGENYGYTF. The CDR3 DNA is TGCGCCAGCAGCCAAGGACAGGGGGAGAACTATGGCTACACCTTC.

This chain uses TRBV12-3 or TRBV12-4 with TRBJ2-1; 7 bases are shared with TRBD1. This CDR3 has 15 amino acids. Germline trimming cut 6 bases from V and 2 bases from J; bases unmatched to any gene: 7. CDR3 in amino acids: CASSPRQGAYNEQFF. The CDR3 coding sequence is TGTGCCAGCAGCCCCCGACAGGGAGCCTACAATGAGCAGTTCTTC.